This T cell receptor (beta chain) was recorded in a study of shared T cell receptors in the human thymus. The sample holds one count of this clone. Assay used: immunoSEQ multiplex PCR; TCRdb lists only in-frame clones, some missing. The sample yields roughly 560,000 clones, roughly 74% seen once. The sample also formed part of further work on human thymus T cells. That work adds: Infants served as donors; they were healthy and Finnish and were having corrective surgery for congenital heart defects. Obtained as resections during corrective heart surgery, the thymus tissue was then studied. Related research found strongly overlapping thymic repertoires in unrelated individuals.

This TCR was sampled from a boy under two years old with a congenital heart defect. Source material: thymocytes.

In DNA form, the CDR3 reads TGTGCCAGCAGTCCCAGGGGTGGTCGAGCCACTGAAGCTTTCTTT. Translated, it gives CASSPRGGRATEAFF. The rearrangement links TRBV6-4 to TRBJ1-1; possibly TRBD1 for D (6 bases). This CDR3 region has 15 residues. Between the trimmed V and J ends, which lost 5 bases and 4 bases, there was a span of 17 bases. Germline CDR1 reads MRHNA; CDR2 reads SNTAGT.